This T cell receptor (beta chain) was sequenced for a study of T-cell memory formation after mild COVID-19 (dated by TCRdb to 2020 to 2022). As for the study more broadly: Most TCR sequence clusters were specific to one of the two donors. In a couple of donors, T-cell clones that expanded and contracted after mild COVID-19 were followed by sequencing TCRalpha and TCRbeta repertoires longitudinally. The cohort comprised two young, previously healthy adult volunteers, one female and one male.

Sequencing instrument: Illumina NovaSeq 6000. Using 5'RACE with constant-segment primers, TCRalpha and TCRbeta cDNA libraries were constructed, with sample barcodes and unique molecular identifiers added in the process. RNA was extracted from every sample with Trizol reagent. Amplification of the libraries took two PCR steps, and the second step added a second sample barcode plus Illumina TruSeq adapters. Libraries were sequenced on an Illumina NovaSeq with 2 x 150 bp paired-end reads. The paper's processing steps were these. With migec v1.2.7, reads were demultiplexed and then collapsed into UMI-guided consensus sequences. Using mixcr v2.1.11, the UMI consensuses were aligned to TRA and TRB V and J templates and assembled into clonotypes. Clonotypes were classified as expanded or contracted when called significant by both edgeR and NoisET, with noise models trained on biological replicates. edgeR calls used a false discovery rate-adjusted p below 0.01 and a log2 fold-change threshold of 1. As an exploratory analysis of dynamics, max-normalized trajectories of the 1000 most abundant clonotypes were examined with PCA combined with hierarchical clustering. Separately sequenced CD4+ and CD8+ repertoires were used to assign the CD4 or CD8 phenotype of responding clones. The public reads were reprocessed in TCRdb via fastp at Q25 and MiXCR, keeping in-frame beta chains. Records with the same CDR3 protein are collapsed into one entry carrying the most frequent genes and DNA. TCRdb's processing, not the authors' own work, is the source of the V and J calls. The sample table lists about 620,000 distinct CDR3 sequences, approximately 18% of them with a count of one. Around 13% of the sample is taken by the ten largest.

Ficoll-Paque density gradient centrifugation was used to isolate PBMCs. Broad study findings and their caveats: Contracting CD4+ clones turned up mainly in the CM and EM memory subsets, whereas EMRA was where CD8+ clones were enriched. Only two mild cases were covered by the study, and larger cohorts that include severe cases with pre-infection samples were considered necessary. SARS-CoV-2 specificity was not confirmed for the second-wave clones peaking on day 37. Balanced CD4/CD8 phenotypes were observed for clones contracting from day 15 to 85, whereas a bias towards CD4+ was observed for a second wave of clones expanding from day 15 to 37. Some responding clones were detected in pre-infection memory, suggesting pre-existing cross-reactive memory T cells joined the SARS-CoV-2 response.

Of note for this clonotype: Its antigen specificity is not known. No base quality information exists; no much larger clone differs at one position.

The CDR3 has 15 amino acids, counting the end cysteine and phenylalanine. The kept DNA is CDR3 alone, 45 bases in frame from the first base. V loses 2 bases, J loses 3 bases, and the germline ends lie 13 bases apart. The germline V gene sets CDR1 to MNHEY and CDR2 to SVGAGI. The chain is made from TRBV6-5 and TRBJ1-2; the D region possibly corresponds to TRBD1 (5 bases align). The origin of this receptor is an adult woman who had mild COVID-19 (a few samples of this study predate the infection). The sample titles of this study are shuffled in the database, so cell type and time point are left out; the donor was told from shared clones. Source material: PBMCs or a T cell subset sorted from them (not recorded which). The nucleotide sequence is given as TGTGCCAGCAGTTACGAGGGGATAGCGGACTATGGCTACACCTTC. Its translation reads: CASSYEGIADYGYTF.